One T cell receptor (beta chain) is described in this entry. Random hexamers served to reverse transcribe roughly 0.45 to 1 ug RNA. Via MiXCR, TCRdb re-called the immunoSEQ multiplex PCR reads, giving one row per CDR3 protein. The repertoire holds roughly 150,000 distinct CDR3 sequences, roughly 94% seen once, with almost 0.095% in the top ten. V dropped 4 bases and J dropped 7 bases, with 20 bases sitting between them. Germline CDR1 and CDR2: SGHNT and YYREEE (reference sequence). The CDR3 length is 15 residues. The entry originates in a study of CD8 T cells in Susac syndrome. TEMRA cells were enriched by FACS, and CD4+ and CD8+ T cells were negatively isolated.

Sequencing was carried out using CD4+ T cells from PBMCs. The receptor was derived from a human donor with multiple sclerosis. This sequence joins TRBV5-4 and TRBJ2-5; D is perhaps TRBD1 (6 bases). CDR3 in DNA: TGTGCCAGCAGCACTGGCACTACTAGAGGGGGGACCCAGTACTTC. Translated: CASSTGTTRGGTQYF.